What follows describes a single T cell receptor beta chain. Its antigen is unknown. The data stem from a study of T cell repertoires in cytomegalovirus infection. Study details: Indicated by public TCR beta signatures were CMV infection and matching HLA type. Broader study findings: Across the ex vivo response, the dominant clonotypes were HLA-C-restricted CMV-specific TCR beta clonotypes. Of the TCR beta families, the public ones yielded a cumulative frequency that identified carriers of CMV plus the relevant HLA.

TCRdb re-called the reads with MiXCR, one entry per CDR3 protein. The sample includes approximately 180,000 distinct CDR3 sequences, approximately 18% of them seen just once. CDR3 length: 16 amino acids. V lost 2 bases, J lost 5 bases, and 18 bases lay in between. Input material: CD8+ T cells from PBMCs. V is TRBV12-3 or TRBV12-4 and J is TRBJ1-1; the D gene is possibly TRBD1 (5 bases). This TCR was recovered from a human donor in good health (CMV status not recorded). Some clones in this sample may be carry-over from other donors' samples. CDR3 region: CASSLPTGPQETEAFF. The CDR3 DNA sequence: TGTGCCAGCAGTTTACCTACGGGGCCGCAGGAGACTGAAGCTTTCTTT.